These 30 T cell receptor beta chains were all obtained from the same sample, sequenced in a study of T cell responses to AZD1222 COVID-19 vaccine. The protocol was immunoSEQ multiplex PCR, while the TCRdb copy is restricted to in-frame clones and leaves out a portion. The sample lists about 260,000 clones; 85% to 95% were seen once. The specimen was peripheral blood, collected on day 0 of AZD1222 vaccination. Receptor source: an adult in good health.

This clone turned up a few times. The CDR3 region has the DNA TGTGCCAGCAGTTTCTATTCCGAACAGGAGGAGTTCTTC. Protein sequence: CASSFYSEQEEFF. V is TRBV5-4 and J is TRBJ2-1; either TRBD1 or TRBD2 may fit D (5 bases each). V dropped 5 bases and J dropped 14 bases, with 20 bases sitting between them. The CDR3 sequence is 13 residues long. CDR1 is SGHNT and CDR2 is YYREEE in the germline V gene (reference sequence).

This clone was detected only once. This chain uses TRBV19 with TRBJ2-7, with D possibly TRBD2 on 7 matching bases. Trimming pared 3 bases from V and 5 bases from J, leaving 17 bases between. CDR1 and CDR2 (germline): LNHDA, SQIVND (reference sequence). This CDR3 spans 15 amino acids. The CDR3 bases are TGTGCCAGTAGTATTCTCGTCGGGGGGCACGACGAGCAGTACTTC. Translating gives CASSILVGGHDEQYF.

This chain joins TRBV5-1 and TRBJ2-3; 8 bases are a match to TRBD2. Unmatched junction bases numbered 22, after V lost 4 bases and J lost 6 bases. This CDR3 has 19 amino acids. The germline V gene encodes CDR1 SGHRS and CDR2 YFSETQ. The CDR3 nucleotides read TGCGCCAGCAGCCCGAAACCGACTAGCGACCCTCGGGTTGTGGATACGCAGTATTTT. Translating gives CASSPKPTSDPRVVDTQYF.

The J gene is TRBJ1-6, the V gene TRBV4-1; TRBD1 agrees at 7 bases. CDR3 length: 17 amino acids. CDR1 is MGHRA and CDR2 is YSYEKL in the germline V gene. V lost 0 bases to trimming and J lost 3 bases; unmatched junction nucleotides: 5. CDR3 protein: CASSQEWSGGYNSPLHF. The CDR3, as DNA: TGCGCCAGCAGCCAAGAGTGGTCAGGGGGCTATAATTCACCCCTCCACTTT.

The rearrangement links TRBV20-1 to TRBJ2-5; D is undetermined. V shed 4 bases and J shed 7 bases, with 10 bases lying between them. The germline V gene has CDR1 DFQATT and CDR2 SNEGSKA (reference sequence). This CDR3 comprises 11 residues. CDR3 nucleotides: TGCAGTGCTACAAACCATCGGACCCAGTACTTC. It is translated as CSATNHRTQYF.

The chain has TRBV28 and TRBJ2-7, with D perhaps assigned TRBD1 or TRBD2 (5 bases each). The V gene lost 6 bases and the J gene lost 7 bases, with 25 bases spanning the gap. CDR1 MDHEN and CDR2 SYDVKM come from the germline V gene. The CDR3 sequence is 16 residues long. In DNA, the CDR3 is TGTGCCAGCAGCCAGCGTCGCCGAAAGGGACGGCGAGAGCAGTACTTC. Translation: CASSQRRRKGRREQYF.

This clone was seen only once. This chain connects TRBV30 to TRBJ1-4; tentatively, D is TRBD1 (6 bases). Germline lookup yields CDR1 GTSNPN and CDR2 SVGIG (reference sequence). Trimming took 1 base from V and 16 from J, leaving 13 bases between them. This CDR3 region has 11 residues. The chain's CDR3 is CAWSGGTSWFF. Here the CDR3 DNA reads TGTGCCTGGAGTGGCGGGACATCATGGTTTTTT.

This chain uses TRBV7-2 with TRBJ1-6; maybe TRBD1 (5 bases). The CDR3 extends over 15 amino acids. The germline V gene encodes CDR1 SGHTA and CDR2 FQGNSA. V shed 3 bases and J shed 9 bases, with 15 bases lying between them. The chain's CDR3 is CASSFAAGQGSPLHF. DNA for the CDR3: TGTGCCAGCAGCTTCGCGGCGGGGCAGGGTTCACCCCTCCACTTT.

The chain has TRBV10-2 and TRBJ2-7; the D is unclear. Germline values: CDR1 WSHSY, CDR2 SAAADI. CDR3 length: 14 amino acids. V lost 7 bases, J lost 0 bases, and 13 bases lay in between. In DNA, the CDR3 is TGCGCCAGCACACGCCGAGTGTCCTCCTACGAGCAGTACTTC. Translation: CASTRRVSSYEQYF.

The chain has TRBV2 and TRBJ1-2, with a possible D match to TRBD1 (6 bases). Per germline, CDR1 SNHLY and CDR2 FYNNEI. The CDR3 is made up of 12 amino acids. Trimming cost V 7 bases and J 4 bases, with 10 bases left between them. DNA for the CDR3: TGTGCCAGCACCCGGGACATCTATGGCTACACCTTC. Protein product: CASTRDIYGYTF.

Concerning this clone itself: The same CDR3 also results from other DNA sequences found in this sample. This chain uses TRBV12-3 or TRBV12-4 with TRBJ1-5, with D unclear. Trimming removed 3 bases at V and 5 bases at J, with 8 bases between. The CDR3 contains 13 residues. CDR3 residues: CASSLAQDQPQHF. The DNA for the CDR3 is TGTGCCAGCAGTTTGGCCCAAGATCAGCCCCAGCATTTT.

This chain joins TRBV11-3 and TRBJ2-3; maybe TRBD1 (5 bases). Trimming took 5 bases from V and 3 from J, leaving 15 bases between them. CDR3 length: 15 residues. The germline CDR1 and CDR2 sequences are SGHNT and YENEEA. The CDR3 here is CASSPDRGRTDTQYF. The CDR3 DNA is TGTGCCAGCAGCCCCGACAGAGGACGGACAGATACGCAGTATTTT.

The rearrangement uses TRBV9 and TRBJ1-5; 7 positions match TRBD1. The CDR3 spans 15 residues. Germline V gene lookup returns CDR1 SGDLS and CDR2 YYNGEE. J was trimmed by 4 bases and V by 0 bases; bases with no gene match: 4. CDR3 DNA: TGTGCCAGCAGCGTAGGGACAGGATCAAATCAGCCCCAGCATTTT. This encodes CASSVGTGSNQPQHF. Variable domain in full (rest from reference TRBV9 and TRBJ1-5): DSGVTQTPKHLITATGQRVTLRCSPRSGDLSVYWYQQSLDQGLQFLIQYYNGEERAKGNILERFSAQQFPDLHSELNLSSLELGDSALYFCASSVGTGSNQPQHFGDGTRLSIL.

The CDR3 nucleotides are TGTGCCAGCTCACCGCAGGGAGCCTACGAGCAGTACTTC. It codes for CASSPQGAYEQYF. The chain combines TRBV18 with TRBJ2-7; D may correspond to TRBD1 or TRBD2 (5 bases each). CDR3 length: 13 amino acids. Trimming pared 3 bases from V and 2 bases from J, leaving 8 bases between. The V gene's germline CDR1 is KGHSH and CDR2 LQKENI.

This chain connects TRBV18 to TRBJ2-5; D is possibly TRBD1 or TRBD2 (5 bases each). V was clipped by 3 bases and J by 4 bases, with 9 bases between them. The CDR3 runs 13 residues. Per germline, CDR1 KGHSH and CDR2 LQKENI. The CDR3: CASSPGVTETQYF. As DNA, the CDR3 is TGTGCCAGCTCACCGGGGGTCACAGAGACCCAGTACTTC.

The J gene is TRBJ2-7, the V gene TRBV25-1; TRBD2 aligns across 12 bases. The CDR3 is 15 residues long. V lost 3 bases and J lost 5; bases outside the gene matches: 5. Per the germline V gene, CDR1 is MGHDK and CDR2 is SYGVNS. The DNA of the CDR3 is TGTGCCAGCAGTGACCCTAGCGGGAGGGTCCACGAGCAGTACTTC. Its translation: CASSDPSGRVHEQYF.

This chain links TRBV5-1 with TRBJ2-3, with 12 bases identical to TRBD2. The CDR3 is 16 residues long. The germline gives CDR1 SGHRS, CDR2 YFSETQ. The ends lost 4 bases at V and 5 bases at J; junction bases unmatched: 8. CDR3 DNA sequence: TGCGCCAGCAGCCTTTCTAGCGGGAGGGCGGAAGATACGCAGTATTTT. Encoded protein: CASSLSSGRAEDTQYF.

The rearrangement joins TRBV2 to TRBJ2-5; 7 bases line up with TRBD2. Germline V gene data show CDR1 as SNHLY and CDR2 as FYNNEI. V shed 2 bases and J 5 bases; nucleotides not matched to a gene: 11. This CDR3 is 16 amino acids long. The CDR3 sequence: CASSERSWEGGETQYF. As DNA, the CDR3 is TGTGCCAGCAGTGAAAGGAGCTGGGAGGGAGGCGAGACCCAGTACTTC.

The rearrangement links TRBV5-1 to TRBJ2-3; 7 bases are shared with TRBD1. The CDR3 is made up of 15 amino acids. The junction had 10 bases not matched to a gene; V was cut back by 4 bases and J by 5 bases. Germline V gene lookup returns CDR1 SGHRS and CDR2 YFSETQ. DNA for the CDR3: TGCGCCAGCAGCCCAATCCTTACAGGGGAAGATACGCAGTATTTT. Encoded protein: CASSPILTGEDTQYF. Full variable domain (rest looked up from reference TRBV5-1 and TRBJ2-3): KAGVTQTPRYLIKTRGQQVTLSCSPISGHRSVSWYQQTPGQGLQFLFEYFSETQRNKGNFPGRFSGRQFSNSRSEMNVSTLELGDSALYLCASSPILTGEDTQYFGPGTRLTVL.

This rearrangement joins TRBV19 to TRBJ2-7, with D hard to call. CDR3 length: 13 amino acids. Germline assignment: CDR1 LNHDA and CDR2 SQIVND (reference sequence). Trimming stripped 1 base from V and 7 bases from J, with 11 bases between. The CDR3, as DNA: TGTGCCAGTAGTATAGTGGCCTGGGGTGAGCAGTACTTC. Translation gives CASSIVAWGEQYF.

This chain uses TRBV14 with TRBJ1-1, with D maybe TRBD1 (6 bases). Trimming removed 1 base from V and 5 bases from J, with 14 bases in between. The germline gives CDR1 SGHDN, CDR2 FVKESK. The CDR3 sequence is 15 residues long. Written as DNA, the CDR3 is TGTGCCAGCAGCCAAGCCCGTGGGGGCGGAACTGAAGCTTTCTTT. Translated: CASSQARGGGTEAFF.

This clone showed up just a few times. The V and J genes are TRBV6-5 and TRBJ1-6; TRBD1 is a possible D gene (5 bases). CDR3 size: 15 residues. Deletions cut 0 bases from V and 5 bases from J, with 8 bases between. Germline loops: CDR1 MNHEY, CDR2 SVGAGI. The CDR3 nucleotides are TGTGCCAGCAGTTACTCGGGGCAACATAATTCACCCCTCCACTTT. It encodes CASSYSGQHNSPLHF.

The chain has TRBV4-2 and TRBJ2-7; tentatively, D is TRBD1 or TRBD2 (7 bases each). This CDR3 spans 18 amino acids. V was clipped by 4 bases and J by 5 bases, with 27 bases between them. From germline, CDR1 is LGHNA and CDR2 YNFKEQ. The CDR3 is CASSRVLQGRGLVNEQYF. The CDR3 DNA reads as TGTGCCAGCAGCCGGGTCCTTCAGGGGAGGGGGCTTGTTAACGAGCAGTACTTC.

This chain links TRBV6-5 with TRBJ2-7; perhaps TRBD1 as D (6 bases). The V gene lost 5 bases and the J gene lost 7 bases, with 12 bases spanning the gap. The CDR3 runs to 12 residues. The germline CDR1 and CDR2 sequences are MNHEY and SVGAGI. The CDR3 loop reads CASSKQGGEQYF. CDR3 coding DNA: TGTGCCAGCAGTAAACAGGGTGGGGAGCAGTACTTC.

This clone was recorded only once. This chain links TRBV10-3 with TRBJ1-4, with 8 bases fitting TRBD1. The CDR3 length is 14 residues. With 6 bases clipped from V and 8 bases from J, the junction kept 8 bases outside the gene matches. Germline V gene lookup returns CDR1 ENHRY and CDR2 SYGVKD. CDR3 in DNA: TGTGCCATCAGGGAGACAGGGGCTGAAGAAAAACTGTTTTTT. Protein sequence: CAIRETGAEEKLFF.

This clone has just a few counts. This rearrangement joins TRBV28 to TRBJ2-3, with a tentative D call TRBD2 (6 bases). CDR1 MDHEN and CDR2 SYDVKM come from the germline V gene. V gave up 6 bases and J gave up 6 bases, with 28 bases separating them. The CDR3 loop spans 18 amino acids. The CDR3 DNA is TGTGCCAGCAGCTATCCTCTCTGGGGGGAGGAGTTGATGGATACGCAGTATTTT. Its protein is CASSYPLWGEELMDTQYF. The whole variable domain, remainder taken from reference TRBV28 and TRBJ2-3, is DVKVTQSSRYLVKRTGEKVFLECVQDMDHENMFWYRQDPGLGLRLIYFSYDVKMKEKGDIPEGYSVSREKKERFSLILESASTNQTSMYLCASSYPLWGEELMDTQYFGPGTRLTVL.

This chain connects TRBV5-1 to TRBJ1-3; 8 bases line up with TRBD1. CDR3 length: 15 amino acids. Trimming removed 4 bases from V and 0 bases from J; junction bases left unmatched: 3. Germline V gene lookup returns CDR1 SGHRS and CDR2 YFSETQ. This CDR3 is CASSDRGPSGNTIYF. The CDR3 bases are TGCGCCAGCAGCGACAGGGGTCCCTCTGGAAACACCATATATTTT.

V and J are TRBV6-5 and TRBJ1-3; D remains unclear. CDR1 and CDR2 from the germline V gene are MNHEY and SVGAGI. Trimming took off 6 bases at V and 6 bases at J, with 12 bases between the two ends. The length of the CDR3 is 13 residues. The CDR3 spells CASSGGWENTIYF. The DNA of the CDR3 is TGTGCCAGCAGCGGAGGGTGGGAAAACACCATATATTTT.

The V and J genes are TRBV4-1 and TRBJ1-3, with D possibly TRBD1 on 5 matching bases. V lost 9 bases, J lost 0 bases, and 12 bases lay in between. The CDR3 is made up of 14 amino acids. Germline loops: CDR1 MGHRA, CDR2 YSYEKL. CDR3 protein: CASKRDPSGNTIYF. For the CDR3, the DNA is TGCGCCAGTAAACGGGACCCCTCTGGAAACACCATATATTTT.

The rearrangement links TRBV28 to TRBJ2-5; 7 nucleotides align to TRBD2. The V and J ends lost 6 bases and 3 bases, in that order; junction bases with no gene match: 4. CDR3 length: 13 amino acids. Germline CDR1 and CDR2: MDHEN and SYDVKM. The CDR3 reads CASSSGLEETQYF. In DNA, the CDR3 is TGTGCCAGCAGCTCCGGACTAGAAGAGACCCAGTACTTC.